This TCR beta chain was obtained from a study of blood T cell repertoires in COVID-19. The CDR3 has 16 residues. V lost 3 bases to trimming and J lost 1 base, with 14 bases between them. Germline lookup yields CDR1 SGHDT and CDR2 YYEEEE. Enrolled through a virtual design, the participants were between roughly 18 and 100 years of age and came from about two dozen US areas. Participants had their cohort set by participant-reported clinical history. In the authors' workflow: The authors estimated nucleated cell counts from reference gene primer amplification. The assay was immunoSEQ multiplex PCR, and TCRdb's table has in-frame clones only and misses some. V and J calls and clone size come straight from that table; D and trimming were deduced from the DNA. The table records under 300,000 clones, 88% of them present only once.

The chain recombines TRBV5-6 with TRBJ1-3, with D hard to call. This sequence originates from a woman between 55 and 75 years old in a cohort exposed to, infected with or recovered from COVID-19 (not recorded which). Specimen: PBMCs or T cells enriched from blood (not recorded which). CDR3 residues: CASSYRIGGSGNTIYF. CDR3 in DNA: TGTGCCAGCAGCTATCGTATTGGAGGGTCTGGAAACACCATATATTTT.